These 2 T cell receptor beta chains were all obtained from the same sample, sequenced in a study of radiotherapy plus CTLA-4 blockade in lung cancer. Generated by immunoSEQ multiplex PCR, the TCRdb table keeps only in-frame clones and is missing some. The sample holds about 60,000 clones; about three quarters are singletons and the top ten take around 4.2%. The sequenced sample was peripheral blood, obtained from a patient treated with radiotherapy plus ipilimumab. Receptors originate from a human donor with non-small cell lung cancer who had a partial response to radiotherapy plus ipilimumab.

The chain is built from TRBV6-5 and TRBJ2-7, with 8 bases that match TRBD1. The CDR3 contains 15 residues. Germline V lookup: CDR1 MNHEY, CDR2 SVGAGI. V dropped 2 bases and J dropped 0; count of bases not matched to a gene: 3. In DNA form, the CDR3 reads TGTGCCAGCAGTTACGGGACAGGAGCCTCCTACGAGCAGTACTTC. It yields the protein CASSYGTGASYEQYF.

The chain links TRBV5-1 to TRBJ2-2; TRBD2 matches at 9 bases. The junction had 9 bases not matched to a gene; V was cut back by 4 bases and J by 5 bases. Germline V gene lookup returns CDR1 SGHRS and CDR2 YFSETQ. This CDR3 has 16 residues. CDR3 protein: CASSRGVAGATGELFF. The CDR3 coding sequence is TGCGCCAGCAGCCGTGGGGTAGCGGGAGCGACCGGGGAGCTGTTTTTT.